These 15 T cell receptor beta chains originate from one sample sequenced in a study of CXCR4 blockade with PD-1 therapy in pancreatic cancer. The table came from immunoSEQ multiplex PCR; TCRdb's copy has only in-frame clones and leaves some out. The profile shows over a thousand clones, roughly 37% of them singletons. The sequenced sample consisted of tumor tissue. The receptors were sampled from a human donor with pancreatic ductal adenocarcinoma.

J is TRBJ1-1 and V is TRBV28; 10 positions match TRBD1. Germline V CDR1 and CDR2: MDHEN, SYDVKM. This CDR3 has 14 residues. The J segment lost 5 bases and the V segment lost 6 bases, leaving 6 bases of the junction unmatched. This CDR3 is CASRRDRGDTEAFF. In DNA form, the CDR3 reads TGTGCCAGCAGAAGGGACAGGGGAGATACTGAAGCTTTCTTT.

This clone has just one count. The chain recombines TRBV15 with TRBJ1-3; 8 bases fit TRBD1. The germline CDR1 and CDR2 sequences are LNHNV and YYDKDF (reference sequence). This CDR3 region has 16 residues. Trimming removed 3 bases from V and 0 bases from J; junction bases left unmatched: 4. In nucleotides, the CDR3 is TGTGCCACCAGCAGGCGGACAGGGTCCTCTGGAAACACCATATATTTT. This codes for CATSRRTGSSGNTIYF.

The chain couples TRBV7-5 to TRBJ2-1; the table's D call, TRBD1, has no DNA check behind it. TRBV7-5 has pseudogene status. The CDR3 sequence is 17 residues long. The CDR3 DNA reads TGTGCCAGCAGCTTCACGACAGGGGATAGCTCCTACAATGAGCAGTTCTTC. Encoded protein: CASSFTTGDSSYNEQFF.

V and J are TRBV9 and TRBJ2-1; 7 bases align to TRBD2. CDR3 length equals 16 residues. In germline, CDR1 is SGDLS, CDR2 YYNGEE. V lost 5 bases, J lost 7 bases, and 15 bases stayed unmatched. CDR3 sequence reads: CASSFFGTNGANEQFF. The CDR3 nucleotides read TGTGCCAGCAGTTTTTTCGGGACTAACGGGGCGAATGAGCAGTTCTTC.

The rearrangement uses TRBV19 and TRBJ1-2; 9 bases agree with TRBD1. Germline V gene data show CDR1 as LNHDA and CDR2 as SQIVND (reference sequence). The CDR3 totals 13 residues. V dropped 9 bases and J dropped 8; count of bases not matched to a gene: 10. This CDR3 is CASSIQGAGGYTF. CDR3 coding DNA: TGTGCCAGCTCGATACAGGGGGCCGGCGGCTACACCTTC.

The DNA for the CDR3 is TGTGCCAGCAGAAGACAGGGGAGGGTCGGGGAGCTGTTTTTT. Its protein product is CASRRQGRVGELFF. The chain employs TRBV25-1 and TRBJ2-2, with a weak D call TRBD1 (8 bases). The germline gives CDR1 MGHDK, CDR2 SYGVNS. Trimming shortened V by 6 bases and J by 7 bases, and 15 bases separated the two germline ends. The CDR3 loop spans 14 amino acids.

In this sample, this clone turned up a few times. The chain has TRBV19 and TRBJ1-3, with D hard to call. This CDR3 region has 14 residues. CDR1 and CDR2 (germline): LNHDA, SQIVND (reference sequence). V shed 4 bases and J shed 0 bases, with 7 bases lying between them. CDR3 nucleotide sequence: TGTGCCAGTAGTACAGGAACCTCTGGAAACACCATATATTTT. Translating gives CASSTGTSGNTIYF.

By share of the sample, this clone is medium-sized (0.01 to 0.1%). V usage is TRBV7-6 and J usage is TRBJ2-1; 8 bases match TRBD1. This CDR3 is 16 amino acids long. J gave up 0 bases and V 3 bases, and 4 bases lay outside the gene matches. Germline V gives CDR1 SGHVS, CDR2 FNYEAQ. CDR3 coding DNA: TGTGCCAGCAGCTTTCTGACAGGGGACTCCTACAATGAGCAGTTCTTC. It encodes CASSFLTGDSYNEQFF.

This chain uses TRBV19 with TRBJ1-2; tentatively, D is TRBD1 (5 bases). The V gene's germline CDR1 is LNHDA and CDR2 SQIVND (reference sequence). The CDR3 is 13 amino acids. V shed 5 bases and J shed 7 bases, with 14 bases lying between them. The CDR3 nucleotides are TGTGCCAGTAGTCGACAGAGCGTGGGTGGCTACACCTTC. It codes for CASSRQSVGGYTF.

This rearrangement joins TRBV5-1 to TRBJ1-3, with 10 bases fitting TRBD1. Germline CDR1 and CDR2: SGHRS and YFSETQ. The junction had 5 bases not matched to a gene; V was cut back by 0 bases and J by 8 bases. This CDR3 region has 15 residues. The CDR3 bases are TGCGCCAGCAGCTTGGTCGGGACAGGGGACGACACCATATATTTT. This encodes CASSLVGTGDDTIYF.

This clone showed up just a few times. This sequence joins TRBV19 and TRBJ2-2; no reliable D call. In germline, CDR1 is LNHDA, CDR2 SQIVND (reference sequence). V lost 3 bases, J lost 0 bases, and 11 bases lay in between. The CDR3 consists of 16 residues. The CDR3 DNA sequence: TGTGCCAGTAGTATCGGTGGGGTCACGAACACCGGGGAGCTGTTTTTT. Translating gives CASSIGGVTNTGELFF.

This clone came up a few times. The genes are TRBV6-8 and TRBJ2-2; 7 bases agree with TRBD1. From germline, CDR1 is MNHGY and CDR2 SAAAGT. This CDR3 is 16 amino acids long. With 5 bases clipped from V and 3 bases from J, the junction kept 9 bases outside the gene matches. CDR3 coding DNA: TGTGCCAGCAGTAGACAGGGCGTCTTATACACCGGGGAGCTGTTTTTT. Translated: CASSRQGVLYTGELFF.

V usage is TRBV25-1 and J usage is TRBJ2-5; 12 bases match TRBD2. Losses at the gene ends were 5 bases for V and 1 base for J; bases not matched to a gene: 2. Germline V gene lookup returns CDR1 MGHDK and CDR2 SYGVNS. This CDR3 region has 15 residues. The CDR3 reads CASSRTSGVQETQYF. In DNA, the CDR3 is TGTGCCAGCAGTAGGACTAGCGGGGTCCAAGAGACCCAGTACTTC. Complete variable domain (other parts from reference TRBV25-1 and TRBJ2-5): EADIYQTPRYLVIGTGKKITLECSQTMGHDKMYWYQQDPGMELHLIHYSYGVNSTEKGDLSSESTVSRIRTEHFPLTLESARPSHTSQYLCASSRTSGVQETQYFGPGTRLLVL.

The V call is TRBV28, the J call TRBJ1-3; 9 nucleotides match TRBD1. The germline V gene encodes CDR1 MDHEN and CDR2 SYDVKM. Trimming took 6 bases from V and 0 from J; bases not matched to a gene: 9. This CDR3 has 17 residues. This chain's CDR3 is CASSSGQGTRSGNTIYF. The CDR3 DNA is TGTGCCAGCAGCTCGGGACAGGGAACTCGCTCTGGAAACACCATATATTTT.

This clone showed up just a few times. This chain joins TRBV28 and TRBJ2-1; 11 bases align to TRBD2. This CDR3 has 15 amino acids. Germline V lookup: CDR1 MDHEN, CDR2 SYDVKM. J was trimmed by 8 bases and V by 2 bases; bases with no gene match: 5. CDR3 residues: CASSLSSGGAYEQFF. CDR3 coding DNA: TGTGCCAGCAGTTTAAGTAGCGGGGGGGCTTATGAGCAGTTCTTC.